The 31 T cell receptor beta chains below come from one sample, sequenced in a study of Graves' ophthalmopathy and Graves' hyperthyroidism. Amplification of the TCR beta CDR3 regions used RNA transcripts (as template). HTBI-primed first-round RT-PCR preceded second-round multiplex PCR. MiXCR, run by TCRdb on the multiplex PCR reads, gives a single entry per CDR3 protein. The data hold approximately 410,000 distinct CDR3 sequences, with just over 15% observed a single time. Sequencing used peripheral blood. The source is a young woman with stable Graves' hyperthyroidism.

The V and J genes are TRBV2 and TRBJ1-3, with a possible D match to TRBD1 (5 bases). The V gene's germline CDR1 is SNHLY and CDR2 FYNNEI. V lost 7 bases, J lost 4 bases, and 14 bases lay in between. The CDR3 contains 14 residues. CDR3 sequence (DNA): TGTGCCAGCACTCTCTCGGGGGTGGGAAACACCATATATTTT. Protein: CASTLSGVGNTIYF.

Only a few counts were recorded for this clonotype. The chain combines TRBV10-3 with TRBJ2-2, with a tentative D call TRBD2 (6 bases). The CDR3 sequence is 14 residues long. The germline V and J ends were trimmed by 7 bases and 6 bases, with 15 bases remaining between them. Germline assignment: CDR1 ENHRY and CDR2 SYGVKD. The CDR3 region is CAITDGGPAGELFF. The CDR3 DNA is TGTGCCATCACCGATGGAGGGCCAGCCGGGGAGCTGTTTTTT.

This clonotype was picked up many times. The chain is built from TRBV7-2 and TRBJ1-1; no firm D call. The V gene's germline CDR1 is SGHTA and CDR2 FQGNSA. CDR3 size: 16 residues. V lost 1 base and J lost 0, with 12 bases in between. In DNA form, the CDR3 reads TGTGCCAGCAGCTTAGTCCCGATTCTCTTGAACACTGAAGCTTTCTTT. Amino acid sequence: CASSLVPILLNTEAFF.

This clonotype appeared many times. The chain has TRBV7-2 and TRBJ2-7; TRBD1 aligns across 7 bases. The J segment lost 6 bases and the V segment lost 5 bases, leaving 4 bases of the junction unmatched. The length of the CDR3 is 12 residues. Looked up from germline, CDR1 is SGHTA and CDR2 is FQGNSA. CDR3 region: CASSLTGFEQYF. CDR3 nucleotide sequence: TGTGCCAGCAGCCTGACAGGGTTCGAGCAGTACTTC.

At least ten counts were recorded for this clonotype. The rearrangement uses TRBV6-1 and TRBJ2-7; a weak D match, TRBD1 (5 bases). The CDR3 runs to 13 residues. The germline V gene has CDR1 MNHNS and CDR2 SASEGT. The germline V and J ends were trimmed by 6 bases and 4 bases, with 13 bases remaining between them. The CDR3 protein is CASSPSTVYEQYF. DNA of the CDR3: TGTGCCAGCAGCCCATCGACAGTTTACGAGCAGTACTTC.

This clonotype was detected many times. The chain is built from TRBV20-1 and TRBJ2-5, with 7 bases that match TRBD2. This CDR3 spans 16 amino acids. V lost 6 bases, J lost 5 bases, and 18 bases stayed unmatched. Germline V lookup: CDR1 DFQATT, CDR2 SNEGSKA (reference sequence). CDR3 in amino acids: CSATRKGLSRLETQYF. The CDR3 DNA reads as TGCAGTGCGACGCGGAAGGGACTATCGCGTCTGGAGACCCAGTACTTC.

This clonotype was recorded at least ten times. This chain joins TRBV6-1 and TRBJ1-2; D might be TRBD1 (6 bases). CDR3 length: 15 residues. CDR1 MNHNS and CDR2 SASEGT come from the germline V gene. V was clipped by 5 bases and J by 4 bases, with 17 bases between them. The CDR3 protein is CASSPIVGQLYGYTF. Here the CDR3 DNA reads TGTGCCAGCAGTCCTATAGTCGGACAGCTCTATGGCTACACCTTC.

This clonotype was counted many times. The chain combines TRBV5-6 with TRBJ1-2; possible D gene TRBD1, 5 bases. CDR1 SGHDT and CDR2 YYEEEE come from the germline V gene. The CDR3 runs 18 residues. V lost 0 bases and J 8 bases, leaving 26 bases between the germline ends. CDR3 nucleotide sequence: TGTGCCAGCAGCTTGGCCTGGGGGGAGGGATCGGAGCTGGAGGGCTACACCTTC. Amino acid sequence: CASSLAWGEGSELEGYTF.

This clonotype was counted ten times or more. CDR3 residues: CASSLRTGRGNTIYF. The CDR3 DNA reads TGTGCCAGCAGCCTCCGGACAGGGAGAGGAAACACCATATATTTT. The rearrangement uses TRBV7-8 and TRBJ1-3; TRBD1 matches at 8 bases. The CDR3 runs 15 residues. Unmatched junction bases numbered 7, after V lost 5 bases and J lost 4 bases. Germline assignment: CDR1 SGHVS and CDR2 FQNEAQ.

This clonotype was recorded at least ten times. This chain uses TRBV12-3 or TRBV12-4 with TRBJ2-6; 7 bases are shared with TRBD1. CDR3 length equals 16 residues. V lost 10 bases and J lost 0; bases outside the gene matches: 9. The CDR3 bases are TGTGCCACCGAGAGGACAGGACTCTCTGGGGCCAACGTCCTGACTTTC. Amino acids: CATERTGLSGANVLTF.

This clonotype came up many times. V is TRBV12-3 or TRBV12-4 and J is TRBJ2-7; unclear D gene. The CDR3 totals 12 residues. Trimming shortened V by 5 bases and J by 0 bases, and 5 bases separated the two germline ends. The CDR3 coding sequence is TGTGCCAGCAGTAAGGACTCCTACGAGCAGTACTTC. Its protein is CASSKDSYEQYF.

This clonotype was observed many times. This chain uses TRBV12-5 with TRBJ1-1; the match to TRBD1 covers 7 bases. Germline trimming cut 1 base from V and 1 base from J; bases unmatched to any gene: 9. Germline CDR1 is LGHNT and CDR2 is FRNRAP. The CDR3 totals 17 residues. The CDR3 loop is CASGLGPGRGENTEAFF. CDR3 nucleotides: TGTGCTAGTGGTTTGGGCCCTGGCAGGGGGGAGAACACTGAAGCTTTCTTT. Variable domain in full (rest from reference TRBV12-5 and TRBJ1-1): DARVTQTPRHKVTEMGQEVTMRCQPILGHNTVFWYRQTMMQGLELLAYFRNRAPLDDSGMPKDRFSAEMPDATLATLKIQPSEPRDSAVYFCASGLGPGRGENTEAFFGQGTRLTVV.

This clonotype has ten or more counts. This chain connects TRBV6-1 to TRBJ1-5; a possible D gene is TRBD1 (5 bases). Per germline, CDR1 MNHNS and CDR2 SASEGT. V lost 6 bases to trimming and J lost 7 bases, with 25 bases between them. The CDR3 has 17 residues. CDR3 residues: CASSPILDRDLGQPQHF. DNA for the CDR3: TGTGCCAGCAGCCCAATTCTAGACCGGGACTTAGGGCAGCCCCAGCATTTT.

This clonotype was recorded a few times. The rearrangement uses TRBV6-5 and TRBJ1-2; D unresolved. Trimming pared 3 bases from V and 0 bases from J, leaving 14 bases between. Looked up from germline, CDR1 is MNHEY and CDR2 is SVGAGI. The CDR3 contains 16 residues. The CDR3 DNA follows: TGTGCCAGCAGTTATAGTTCTCCGAGAACTAACTATGGCTACACCTTC. Amino acids: CASSYSSPRTNYGYTF.

This clonotype was detected ten times or more. The rearrangement links TRBV6-2 or TRBV6-3 to TRBJ2-5; D is possibly TRBD1 (6 bases). This CDR3 has 16 amino acids. V dropped 6 bases and J dropped 4 bases, with 21 bases sitting between them. Germline V gene sequence: CDR1 MNHEY, CDR2 SVGEGT. In DNA, the CDR3 is TGTGCCAGCAGCATAGACAGGACGCAAGGGCGAGAGACCCAGTACTTC. Its translation: CASSIDRTQGRETQYF.

This clonotype occurred many times. The chain is built from TRBV6-4 and TRBJ1-1; no clear D. This CDR3 has 15 residues. The V and J ends lost 0 bases and 1 base respectively, with 9 bases between them. CDR1 and CDR2 (germline): MRHNA, SNTAGT. The CDR3: CASSDSPGQNTEAFF. The DNA of the CDR3 is TGTGCCAGCAGTGACTCCCCCGGCCAGAACACTGAAGCTTTCTTT.

This clonotype has at least ten counts. The chain is built from TRBV5-1 and TRBJ1-1; no firm D call. This CDR3 has 12 residues. The V end was cut by 2 bases, the J end by 8 bases, with 10 bases between. Germline V CDR1 and CDR2: SGHRS, YFSETQ. Here the CDR3 reads CASSFVGLEAFF. CDR3 DNA: TGCGCCAGCAGCTTCGTTGGATTAGAAGCTTTCTTT.

This clonotype was counted ten times or more. The J gene is TRBJ1-5, the V gene TRBV10-3, with 7 bases aligning to TRBD1. The CDR3 extends over 15 amino acids. V lost 5 bases to trimming and J lost 0 bases; unmatched junction nucleotides: 4. The germline V gene has CDR1 ENHRY and CDR2 SYGVKD. The CDR3 DNA is TGTGCCATCAGTTCCGGACAGGCTAGCAATCAGCCCCAGCATTTT. This translates into CAISSGQASNQPQHF.

This chain links TRBV27 with TRBJ2-2; 12 nucleotides align to TRBD2. Germline V gene data show CDR1 as MNHEY and CDR2 as SMNVEV (reference sequence). The V gene end was trimmed by 5 bases and the J gene end by 6 bases; junction bases not matched to a gene: 4. The CDR3 runs to 15 residues. This CDR3 reads CASSALAGGAGELFF. The CDR3 DNA is TGTGCCAGCAGTGCCCTAGCGGGGGGGGCCGGGGAGCTGTTTTTT.

For the CDR3, the DNA is TGTGCCAGCAGTTTCGATGGAGGAGTAGGAAACACCATATATTTT. It specifies CASSFDGGVGNTIYF. The V and J genes are TRBV6-2 or TRBV6-3 and TRBJ1-3, with D uncertain. Trimming stripped 4 bases from V and 4 bases from J, with 14 bases between. There are 15 residues in the CDR3. Looked up from germline, CDR1 is MNHEY and CDR2 is SVGEGT.

This clonotype showed up many times. V and J are TRBV6-1 and TRBJ2-7; D is unclear. V was shortened by 3 bases and J by 0 bases, with 9 bases between the two germline ends. CDR1 is MNHNS and CDR2 is SASEGT in the germline V gene. This CDR3 contains 14 residues. The CDR3 coding sequence is TGTGCCAGCAGTGAGGTGTTGAACTCCTACGAGCAGTACTTC. This gives the protein CASSEVLNSYEQYF.

This clonotype was seen many times. V and J are TRBV19 and TRBJ1-2, with D unresolved. CDR1 and CDR2 (germline): LNHDA, SQIVND (reference sequence). Trimming cost V 6 bases and J 3 bases, with 14 bases left between them. The CDR3 has 14 residues. The CDR3 nucleotides are TGTGCCAGTAGACAAGGACGGGAATACTATGGCTACACCTTC. Its translation is CASRQGREYYGYTF.

This clonotype was picked up a small number of times. V gene TRBV12-3 or TRBV12-4 combines with J gene TRBJ1-1; weak D call: TRBD1 (6 bases). V was trimmed by 7 bases and J by 0 bases, leaving 12 bases between them. This CDR3 spans 14 amino acids. As DNA, the CDR3 is TGTGCCAGCACCACCCAGGGGTTGAACACTGAAGCTTTCTTT. This encodes CASTTQGLNTEAFF.

This clonotype was recorded many times. The rearrangement joins TRBV29-1 to TRBJ1-1; D perhaps matches TRBD1 (6 bases). This CDR3 comprises 13 residues. From germline, CDR1 is SQVTM and CDR2 ANQGSEA. V was clipped by 4 bases and J by 1 base, with 10 bases between them. The chain's CDR3 is CSVASGANTEAFF. Here the CDR3 DNA reads TGCAGCGTTGCTTCGGGGGCGAACACTGAAGCTTTCTTT.

This clonotype appeared many times. The J gene is TRBJ1-6, the V gene TRBV19; TRBD1 matches 10 bases. CDR1 is LNHDA, CDR2 SQIVND, per germline (reference sequence). This CDR3 is 14 amino acids long. V lost 5 bases, J lost 10 bases, and 5 bases stayed unmatched. CDR3 sequence (DNA): TGTGCCAGTAGTGGGGACAGGGGTAAATCACCCCTCCACTTT. Protein sequence: CASSGDRGKSPLHF.

The chain links TRBV2 to TRBJ2-1; D might be TRBD1 (5 bases). Germline values: CDR1 SNHLY, CDR2 FYNNEI. Trimming removed 5 bases at V and 7 bases at J, with 12 bases between. This CDR3 comprises 13 residues. The CDR3 DNA is TGTGCCAGCAGTATAGGGGCTGTGAATGAGCAGTTCTTC. It is translated as CASSIGAVNEQFF.

This clonotype was observed at least ten times. The chain carries TRBV6-5 and TRBJ2-5; D may match TRBD1 or TRBD2 (5 bases each). Germline V lookup: CDR1 MNHEY, CDR2 SVGAGI. This CDR3 spans 15 amino acids. Trimming removed 2 bases at V and 2 bases at J, with 12 bases between. The CDR3 nucleotides read TGTGCCAGCAGTTACGTGGTCTGGGGGCAAGAGACCCAGTACTTC. Encoded protein: CASSYVVWGQETQYF.

This clonotype was detected many times. This chain uses TRBV24-1 with TRBJ2-5; 12 bases fit TRBD2. V lost 4 bases to trimming and J lost 5 bases; unmatched junction nucleotides: 10. In germline, CDR1 is KGHDR, CDR2 SFDVKD. The CDR3 runs to 17 residues. In DNA, the CDR3 is TGTGCCACCAGTGACTGGAGGCTAGCGGGGGGGCTGGAGACCCAGTACTTC. Its translation is CATSDWRLAGGLETQYF.

This clonotype was seen repeatedly, ten times or more. V is TRBV14 and J is TRBJ1-1, with a tentative D call TRBD1 (5 bases). CDR1 is SGHDN and CDR2 is FVKESK in the germline V gene. The CDR3 is made up of 14 amino acids. The V end was cut by 3 bases, the J end by 10 bases, with 18 bases between. The CDR3 DNA follows: TGTGCCAGCAGCCATTTGTCGGACCGGGGGGTAGCTTTCTTT. This sequence encodes CASSHLSDRGVAFF. Combining the CDR3 with reference TRBV14 and TRBJ1-1 gives the whole variable domain EAGVTQFPSHSVIEKGQTVTLRCDPISGHDNLYWYRRVMGKEIKFLLHFVKESKQDESGMPNNRFLAERTGGTYSTLKVQPAELEDSGVYFCASSHLSDRGVAFFGQGTRLTVV.

This clonotype was picked up many times. The gene calls are TRBV19 and TRBJ2-7; D unclear. V was clipped by 3 bases and J by 2 bases, with 11 bases between them. In germline, CDR1 is LNHDA, CDR2 SQIVND (reference sequence). This CDR3 region has 14 residues. The CDR3, as DNA: TGTGCCAGTAGTATTACGACGATAACCTACGAGCAGTACTTC. As protein: CASSITTITYEQYF.

This clonotype was found many times. V gene TRBV6-2 or TRBV6-3 combines with J gene TRBJ2-7, with a tentative D call TRBD1 (6 bases). The CDR3 runs to 16 residues. V lost 0 bases and J lost 7, with 19 bases in between. Germline assignment: CDR1 MNHEY and CDR2 SVGEGT. The CDR3 is CASSYSGRGTSGEQYF. CDR3 nucleotide sequence: TGTGCCAGCAGTTACTCAGGAAGGGGGACCTCAGGGGAGCAGTACTTC.